This T cell receptor beta chain comes out of a study of control samples from healthy donors and cancer patients. Sequenced by immunoSEQ multiplex PCR; TCRdb stores in-frame clones only, minus some. Among 64,000 or so clones listed, 80% to 95% were seen once. This TCR derives from a man aged 35-49 years with colorectal cancer. Specimen: PBMCs.

This CDR3 reads CASSPTPYEQYF. CDR3 coding DNA: TGTGCCAGCAGCCCCACACCCTACGAGCAGTACTTC. This chain links TRBV3-1 (or the pseudogene TRBV3-2) with TRBJ2-7; no reliable D call. Germline CDR1 LGHDT, CDR2 YNNKEL (reference sequence). The CDR3 consists of 12 residues. V was cut by 4 bases and J by 2 bases, with 6 bases left in between.